This TCR beta chain was recovered during a study of a mutant IDH1 vaccine in newly diagnosed glioma. About this clone: Its antigen is unknown.

Stated time point: week 35, safety follow-up. Vaccination comprised doses that each held 300 ug of mutant IDH1 20-mer peptide, plus topical imiquimod. Libraries were prepared by immunoSEQ multiplex PCR; TCRdb keeps only in-frame clonotypes and omits some of them. The repertoire includes roughly 40,000 clones, 65% to 90% of them detected once, and 4% to 5.5% sits in the top ten. Trimming left V 10 bases short and J 2 bases short, with 17 bases between. The CDR3 spans 14 residues. The germline V gene encodes CDR1 SNHLY and CDR2 FYNNEI. The source was PBMCs, collected from a glioma patient whose treatment included an IDH1 peptide vaccine. This rearrangement joins TRBV2 to TRBJ2-5; D possibly corresponds to TRBD2 (5 bases). The receptor was isolated from a woman aged 45-60 years with glioma. The CDR3 DNA sequence: TGTGCCACCTCTTTCGCGGCGGGTCAAGAGACCCAGTACTTC. It translates to CATSFAAGQETQYF.